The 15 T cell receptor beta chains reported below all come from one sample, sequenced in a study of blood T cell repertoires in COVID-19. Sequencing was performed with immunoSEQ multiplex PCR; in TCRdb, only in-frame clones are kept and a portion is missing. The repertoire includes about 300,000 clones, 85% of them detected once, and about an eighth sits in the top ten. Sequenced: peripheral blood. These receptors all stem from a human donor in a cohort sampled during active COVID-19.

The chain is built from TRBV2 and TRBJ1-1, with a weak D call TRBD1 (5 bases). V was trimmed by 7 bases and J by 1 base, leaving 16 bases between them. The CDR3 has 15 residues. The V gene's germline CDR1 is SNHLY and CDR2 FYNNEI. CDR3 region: CASKLQDGRNTEAFF. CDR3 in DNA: TGTGCCAGCAAGTTACAGGATGGAAGGAACACTGAAGCTTTCTTT.

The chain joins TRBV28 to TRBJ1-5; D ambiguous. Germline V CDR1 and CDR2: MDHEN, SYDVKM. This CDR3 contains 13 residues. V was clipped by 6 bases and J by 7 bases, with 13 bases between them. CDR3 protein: CASSLRGRQPQHF. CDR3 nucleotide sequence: TGTGCCAGCAGCCTGAGAGGGAGGCAGCCCCAGCATTTT.

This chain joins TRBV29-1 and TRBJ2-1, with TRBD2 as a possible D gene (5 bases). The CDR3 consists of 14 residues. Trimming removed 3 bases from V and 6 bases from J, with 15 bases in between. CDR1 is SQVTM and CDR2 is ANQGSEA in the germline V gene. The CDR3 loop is CSVDGGSGVNEQFF. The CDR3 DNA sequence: TGCAGCGTTGACGGAGGCTCTGGGGTCAATGAGCAGTTCTTC.

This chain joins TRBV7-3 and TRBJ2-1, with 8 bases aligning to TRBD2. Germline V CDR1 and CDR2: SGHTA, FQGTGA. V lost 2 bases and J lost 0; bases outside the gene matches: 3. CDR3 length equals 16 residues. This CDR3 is CASSLGSGSSYNEQFF. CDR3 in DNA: TGTGCCAGCAGCTTAGGAAGCGGGAGCTCCTACAATGAGCAGTTCTTC.

CDR3 sequence (DNA): TGCGCCAGCAGGCGGGACAGATCACCCCTCCACTTT. Translating it yields CASRRDRSPLHF. J is TRBJ1-6 and V is TRBV23-1, with 7 bases matching TRBD1. TRBV23-1 is an open reading frame, and its role is uncertain. This CDR3 has 12 amino acids. J was trimmed by 10 bases and V by 6 bases; bases with no gene match: 3.

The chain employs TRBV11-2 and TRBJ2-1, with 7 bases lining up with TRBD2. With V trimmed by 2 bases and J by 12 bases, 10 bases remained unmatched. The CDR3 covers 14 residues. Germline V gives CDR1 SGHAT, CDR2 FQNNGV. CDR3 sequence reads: CASSLLGGSTTQFF. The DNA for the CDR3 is TGTGCCAGCAGCTTACTGGGGGGGTCGACGACGCAGTTCTTC.

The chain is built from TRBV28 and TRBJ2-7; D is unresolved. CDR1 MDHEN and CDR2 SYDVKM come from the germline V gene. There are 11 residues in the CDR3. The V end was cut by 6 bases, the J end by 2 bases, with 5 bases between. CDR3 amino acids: CASRAPYEQYF. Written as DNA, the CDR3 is TGTGCCAGCAGGGCTCCCTACGAGCAGTACTTC.

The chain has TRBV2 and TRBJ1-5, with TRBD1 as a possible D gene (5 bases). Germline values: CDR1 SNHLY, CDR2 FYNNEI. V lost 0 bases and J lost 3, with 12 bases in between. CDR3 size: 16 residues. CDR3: CASSEAGWGNNQPQHF. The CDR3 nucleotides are TGTGCCAGCAGTGAAGCGGGGTGGGGCAACAATCAGCCCCAGCATTTT.

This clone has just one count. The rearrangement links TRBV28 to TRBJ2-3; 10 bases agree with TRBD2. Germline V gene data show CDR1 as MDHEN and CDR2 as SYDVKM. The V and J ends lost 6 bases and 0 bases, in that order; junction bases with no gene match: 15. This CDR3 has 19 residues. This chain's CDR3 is CASSSPVAGGPGSTDTQYF. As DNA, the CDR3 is TGTGCCAGCAGCTCTCCGGTAGCGGGAGGCCCGGGTAGCACAGATACGCAGTATTTT.

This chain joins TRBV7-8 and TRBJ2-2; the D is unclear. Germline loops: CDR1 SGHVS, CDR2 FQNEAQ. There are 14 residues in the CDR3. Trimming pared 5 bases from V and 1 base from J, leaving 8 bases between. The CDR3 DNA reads TGTGCCAGCAGCCCTAGTAGGAACACCGGGGAGCTGTTTTTT. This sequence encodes CASSPSRNTGELFF.

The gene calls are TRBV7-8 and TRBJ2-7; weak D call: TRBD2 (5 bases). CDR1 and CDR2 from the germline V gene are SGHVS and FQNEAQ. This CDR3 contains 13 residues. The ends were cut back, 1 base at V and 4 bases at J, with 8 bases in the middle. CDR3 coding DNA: TGTGCCAGCAGCTTAGGTCGGGGTTACGAGCAGTACTTC. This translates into CASSLGRGYEQYF.

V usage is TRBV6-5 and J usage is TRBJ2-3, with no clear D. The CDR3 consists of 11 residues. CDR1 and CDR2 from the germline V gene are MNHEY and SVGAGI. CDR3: CATGSTDTQYF. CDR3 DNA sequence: TGTGCGACTGGCTCCACAGATACGCAGTATTTT.

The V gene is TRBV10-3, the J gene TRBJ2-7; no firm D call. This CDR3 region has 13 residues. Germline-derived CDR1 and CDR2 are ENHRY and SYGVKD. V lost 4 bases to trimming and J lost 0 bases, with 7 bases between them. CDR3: CAISGLGSYEQYF. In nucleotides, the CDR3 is TGTGCCATCAGTGGGCTAGGCTCCTACGAGCAGTACTTC.

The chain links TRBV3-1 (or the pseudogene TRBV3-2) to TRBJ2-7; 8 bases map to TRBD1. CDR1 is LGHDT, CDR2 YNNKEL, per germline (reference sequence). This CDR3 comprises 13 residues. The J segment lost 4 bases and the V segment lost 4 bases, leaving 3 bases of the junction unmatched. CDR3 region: CASSLRQGYEQYF. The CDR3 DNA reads TGTGCCAGCAGCCTTAGACAGGGGTACGAGCAGTACTTC.

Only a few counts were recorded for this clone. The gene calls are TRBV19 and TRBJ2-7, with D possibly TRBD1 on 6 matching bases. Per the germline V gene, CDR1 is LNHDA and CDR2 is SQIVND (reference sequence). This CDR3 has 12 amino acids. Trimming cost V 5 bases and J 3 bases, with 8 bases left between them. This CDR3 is CASSSQGYEQYF. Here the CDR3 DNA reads TGTGCCAGTAGTTCACAGGGCTACGAGCAGTACTTC.